This paragraph covers one T cell receptor (beta chain) sequence. The antigen remains unidentified. The data were obtained in a study of vaccination and CD4 T cells after COVID-19. The Oncomine TCR Beta short-read assay sequenced DNA from cultured CD4+ T cells. Scientists extracted genomic DNA from CD4+ T cells grown in culture. TCRdb reprocessed the PCR reads with MiXCR, giving one entry per CDR3 protein. This sample carries under 15,000 distinct CDR3 sequences, approximately 57% of them seen once, and the ten largest clones take around 30%. Treatment defined: approximately nine-day PBMC culture with coronavirus spike peptide pools or control peptides (ViraFEST assay). The germline gives CDR1 SGHVS, CDR2 FNYEAQ. The CDR3 is 14 amino acids. Trimming took 4 bases from V and 3 from J, leaving 11 bases between them.

The clonotype originates from a human donor who had recovered from COVID-19. This chain uses TRBV7-6 with TRBJ2-3; a possible D gene is TRBD2 (5 bases). Sequencing used CD4+ T cells from blood, cultured in vitro. The CDR3 reads CASSSGVSTDTQYF. The CDR3, as DNA: TGTGCCAGCAGCTCCGGGGTCTCGACAGATACGCAGTATTTT.